The count of the clone carrying this T cell receptor beta chain is one. This record comes from a study of blood T cell repertoires in COVID-19. Looking at the study overall: COVID-19 samples from acute and convalescent phases originated in the United States, Italy and Spain. Sources were T cells, B-cell-depleted T cells, or PBMCs; the material itself was cDNA or gDNA.

Under the authors' procedure: Counts of nucleated cells, estimated from reference gene primer amplification, were obtained. Repertoires were generated with immunoSEQ multiplex PCR, while TCRdb's copy carries only in-frame clones and drops some. That table gives V, J and clone size, and the DNA gave D and trimming. The sample consists of 95,000 to 150,000 clones, over 70% of them appearing once. The CDR3 runs 13 residues. The sequence was collected from a man at least 80 years old with active or convalescent COVID-19. The specimen sequenced was peripheral blood. V gene TRBV1 combines with J gene TRBJ1-2; the DNA was not used to check the table's D call, TRBD1. TRBV1 is shown as a pseudogene. CDR3 loop: CTSSHVGRRGYTF. DNA of the CDR3: TGCACCAGCAGCCATGTGGGCAGGCGTGGCTACACCTTC.